The next 2 T cell receptor beta chains were all read from a single sample in a study of blood T cell repertoires in COVID-19. Some clones are missing from TCRdb's copy, which holds only in-frame ones; the method was immunoSEQ multiplex PCR. The sample lists about 200,000 clones; about 88% were seen once. What was sequenced was peripheral blood. These receptors originate from a woman aged 40-49 years who had recovered from COVID-19.

In this sample, this clone turned up a few times. The J gene is TRBJ1-4, the V gene TRBV19; no reliable D call. Germline assignment: CDR1 LNHDA and CDR2 SQIVND (reference sequence). The CDR3 is 14 amino acids. V lost 3 bases, J lost 1 base, and 6 bases lay in between. DNA of the CDR3: TGTGCCAGTAGTATCTATGGAACTAATGAAAAACTGTTTTTT. Translating gives CASSIYGTNEKLFF.

The genes are TRBV9 and TRBJ1-2, with 8 bases that match TRBD1. The CDR3 has 15 residues. Germline V gene data show CDR1 as SGDLS and CDR2 as YYNGEE. V trimming: 3 bases; J trimming: 2 bases; junction bases outside the gene matches: 6. The CDR3 protein is CASSADRGLNYGYTF. CDR3 in DNA: TGTGCCAGCAGCGCCGACAGGGGATTAAACTATGGCTACACCTTC.